The 29 T cell receptor beta chains in this list originate from one sample, sequenced in a study of multiple sclerosis patients with progressive multifocal leukoencephalopathy. Assay used: immunoSEQ multiplex PCR; TCRdb lists only in-frame clones, some missing. There are fewer than 35,000 clones in the sample; about 89% occur only once, and about 1.5% lies in the top ten. Indicated time point: before natalizumab initiation. The material sequenced was PBMCs. All receptors come from a human donor with multiple sclerosis.

The chain recombines TRBV10-1 with TRBJ2-6; 8 bases align to TRBD1. Germline lookup yields CDR1 WNHNN and CDR2 SYGVQD (reference sequence). This CDR3 is 17 amino acids long. Losses at the gene ends were 6 bases for V and 0 bases for J; bases not matched to a gene: 7. CDR3 DNA sequence: TGCGCCAGCAGAGAACGGACAGGGAGCTCTGGGGCCAACGTCCTGACTTTC. Residues: CASRERTGSSGANVLTF.

The rearrangement uses TRBV10-1 and TRBJ2-1, with D tentatively TRBD2 (6 bases). V shed 5 bases and J shed 7 bases, with 18 bases lying between them. Germline V gives CDR1 WNHNN, CDR2 SYGVQD (reference sequence). CDR3 length: 15 residues. CDR3 nucleotides: TGCGCCAGCAGTCTGGGGCGGGAAAGCGGGAATGAGCAGTTCTTC. Amino acids: CASSLGRESGNEQFF.

This clone came up a few times. V is TRBV5-6 and J is TRBJ2-7; D gene ambiguous. CDR1 is SGHDT, CDR2 YYEEEE, per germline. Trimming left V 1 base short and J 2 bases short, with 7 bases between. The CDR3 length is 13 residues. CDR3 bases: TGTGCCAGCAGCTTGCCTCACACCTACGAGCAGTACTTC. This codes for CASSLPHTYEQYF.

The rearrangement links TRBV4-1 to TRBJ1-3, with 7 positions matching TRBD1. J was trimmed by 2 bases and V by 4 bases; bases with no gene match: 5. The CDR3 is made up of 15 amino acids. Germline V gene data show CDR1 as MGHRA and CDR2 as YSYEKL. The CDR3 here is CASSRGQVAGNTIYF. DNA of the CDR3: TGCGCCAGCAGCCGCGGACAGGTGGCTGGAAACACCATATATTTT.

This chain uses TRBV6-6 with TRBJ1-5; tentative D call: TRBD1 (5 bases). The CDR3 sequence is 13 residues long. Germline values: CDR1 MNHNY, CDR2 SVGAGI (reference sequence). V was pared by 6 bases and J by 2 bases, with 8 bases between. This chain's CDR3 is CASRVRGNQPQHF. The DNA for the CDR3 is TGTGCCAGCAGAGTCAGGGGCAATCAGCCCCAGCATTTT.

This clone was found once. V usage is TRBV7-8 and J usage is TRBJ1-2; no definite D call. There are 16 residues in the CDR3. Trimming pared 1 base from V and 0 bases from J, leaving 12 bases between. Germline lookup yields CDR1 SGHVS and CDR2 FQNEAQ. The CDR3 region is CASSLGPAGPNYGYTF. Written as DNA, the CDR3 is TGTGCCAGCAGCTTAGGCCCAGCAGGTCCTAACTATGGCTACACCTTC.

The chain has TRBV7-2 and TRBJ2-3, with TRBD2 matching over 9 bases. The CDR3 has 14 residues. The V gene's germline CDR1 is SGHTA and CDR2 FQGNSA. V shed 5 bases, J shed 1 base, and the junction held 1 base outside the gene matches. CDR3: CASSRLAGTDTQYF. The CDR3 DNA is TGTGCCAGCAGCCGACTAGCGGGCACAGATACGCAGTATTTT.

The V call is TRBV27, the J call TRBJ1-1; 8 nucleotides match TRBD1. This CDR3 has 14 amino acids. Germline loops: CDR1 MNHEY, CDR2 SMNVEV (reference sequence). With 4 bases clipped from V and 1 base from J, the junction kept 2 bases outside the gene matches. CDR3 in amino acids: CASSSGQGNTEAFF. The CDR3, as DNA: TGTGCCAGCAGTTCTGGACAGGGGAACACTGAAGCTTTCTTT.

This clone was found a few times. J is TRBJ2-7 and V is TRBV5-6; D unresolved. In germline, CDR1 is SGHDT, CDR2 YYEEEE. CDR3 length: 15 amino acids. The V end was cut by 4 bases, the J end by 6 bases, with 20 bases between. The CDR3 DNA follows: TGTGCCAGCAGCGGGTGGGGAACTGGGGTAGGCGAGCAGTACTTC. Amino acid sequence: CASSGWGTGVGEQYF.

The gene calls are TRBV5-1 and TRBJ2-3; D possibly corresponds to TRBD2 (5 bases). This CDR3 spans 17 amino acids. CDR1 is SGHRS, CDR2 YFSETQ, per germline. The V end lost 0 bases, the J end lost 4 bases, and 18 bases lay between the germline ends. In nucleotides, the CDR3 is TGCGCCAGCAGCTTGGTTGCTGGGGAGACTCTCTCAGATACGCAGTATTTT. Translating gives CASSLVAGETLSDTQYF.

This clone showed up just once. The rearrangement joins TRBV11-2 to TRBJ2-7, with 11 bases fitting TRBD2. From germline, CDR1 is SGHAT and CDR2 FQNNGV. The CDR3 consists of 16 residues. V lost 3 bases and J lost 3; bases outside the gene matches: 7. The CDR3: CASSFTGTSGYYEQYF. CDR3 DNA: TGTGCCAGCAGCTTTACCGGGACTAGCGGTTACTACGAGCAGTACTTC. Complete variable domain (other parts from reference TRBV11-2 and TRBJ2-7): EAGVAQSPRYKIIEKRQSVAFWCNPISGHATLYWYQQILGQGPKLLIQFQNNGVVDDSQLPKDRFSAERLKGVDSTLKIQPAKLEDSAVYLCASSFTGTSGYYEQYFGPGTRLTVT.

This clone has only one observation. The CDR3 bases are TGTGCCAGCAGTCCTACGGGACTCCACAATGAGCAGTTCTTC. This sequence encodes CASSPTGLHNEQFF. The V call is TRBV27, the J call TRBJ2-1; TRBD2 might be the D (6 bases). V dropped 5 bases and J dropped 5 bases, with 13 bases sitting between them. Per the germline V gene, CDR1 is MNHEY and CDR2 is SMNVEV (reference sequence). The CDR3 sequence is 14 residues long.

This clone was counted a few times. The chain couples TRBV6-4 to TRBJ2-1; 8 bases map to TRBD1. There are 14 residues in the CDR3. After removal of 5 bases from V and 6 bases from J, the junction contained 6 bases not matched to a gene. From germline, CDR1 is MRHNA and CDR2 SNTAGT. CDR3 residues: CASSSSQGANEQFF. The CDR3, as DNA: TGTGCCAGCAGTAGTAGTCAGGGGGCCAATGAGCAGTTCTTC.

This chain uses TRBV6-5 with TRBJ2-7, with D tentatively TRBD1 or TRBD2 (5 bases each). V was clipped by 0 bases and J by 3 bases, with 9 bases between them. The germline V gene encodes CDR1 MNHEY and CDR2 SVGAGI. CDR3 length equals 14 residues. In nucleotides, the CDR3 is TGTGCCAGCAGTTACTCCGGGACGATCTACGAGCAGTACTTC. Amino acids: CASSYSGTIYEQYF.

The rearrangement links TRBV13 to TRBJ2-1; D uncertain. The germline V and J ends were trimmed by 2 bases and 1 base, with 6 bases remaining between them. Germline CDR1 PRHDT, CDR2 FYEKMQ (reference sequence). CDR3 length: 14 residues. CDR3 sequence reads: CASSLTGSYNEQFF. The DNA for the CDR3 is TGTGCCAGCAGCTTAACGGGTTCCTACAATGAGCAGTTCTTC.

This clone appeared once. The V call is TRBV6-4, the J call TRBJ1-5, with D perhaps TRBD1 (6 bases). This CDR3 comprises 13 residues. From germline, CDR1 is MRHNA and CDR2 SNTAGT. V lost 6 bases and J 1 base, leaving 7 bases between the germline ends. The CDR3: CASSTGSNQPQHF. The CDR3 bases are TGTGCCAGCAGCACAGGGAGCAATCAGCCCCAGCATTTT.

J is TRBJ1-2 and V is TRBV6-5; the D gene is possibly TRBD1 (5 bases). V was trimmed by 3 bases and J by 0 bases, leaving 11 bases between them. CDR1 MNHEY and CDR2 SVGAGI come from the germline V gene. The CDR3 runs to 15 residues. As DNA, the CDR3 is TGTGCCAGCAGTTATGGGACTCTAGCTAACTATGGCTACACCTTC. Encoded protein: CASSYGTLANYGYTF.

The chain uses TRBV19 and TRBJ1-2, with TRBD1 matching over 10 bases. J was trimmed by 7 bases and V by 5 bases; bases with no gene match: 4. CDR3 length: 13 amino acids. CDR1 and CDR2 (germline): LNHDA, SQIVND (reference sequence). The CDR3 spells CASSPRDRGGYTF. CDR3 DNA sequence: TGTGCCAGTAGTCCCCGGGACAGGGGTGGCTACACCTTC.

The chain carries TRBV4-1 and TRBJ1-2; no clear D gene. The CDR3 has 15 residues. Trimming took 1 base from V and 4 from J, leaving 13 bases between them. Germline CDR1 is MGHRA and CDR2 is YSYEKL. The CDR3 reads CASSQGRNDFYGYTF. CDR3 DNA: TGCGCCAGCAGCCAAGGCAGAAACGATTTCTATGGCTACACCTTC.

The chain recombines TRBV13 with TRBJ2-1, with 7 nucleotides matching TRBD1. Trimming took 3 bases from V and 0 from J; bases not matched to a gene: 5. The CDR3 sequence is 16 residues long. Per the germline V gene, CDR1 is PRHDT and CDR2 is FYEKMQ (reference sequence). The DNA for the CDR3 is TGTGCCAGCAGCTTCCGACAGGGAAGCTCCTACAATGAGCAGTTCTTC. It yields the protein CASSFRQGSSYNEQFF.

The rearrangement links TRBV5-1 to TRBJ1-1; D possibly corresponds to TRBD1 (5 bases). Germline V gene lookup returns CDR1 SGHRS and CDR2 YFSETQ. The CDR3 is 13 amino acids. V was trimmed by 4 bases and J by 6 bases, leaving 13 bases between them. CDR3 coding DNA: TGCGCCAGCAGCCTGGGACCAGGCGCTGAAGCTTTCTTT. Its protein is CASSLGPGAEAFF.

The chain joins TRBV10-2 to TRBJ2-7; no reliable D call. Germline values: CDR1 WSHSY, CDR2 SAAADI. The CDR3 has 16 residues. Trimming removed 3 bases at V and 0 bases at J, with 15 bases between. Written as DNA, the CDR3 is TGCGCCAGCAGTGACCGTAGATCCTTGAGCTCCTACGAGCAGTACTTC. As protein: CASSDRRSLSSYEQYF.

J is TRBJ2-7 and V is TRBV4-3; 7 nucleotides agree with TRBD1. Germline V lookup: CDR1 LGHNA, CDR2 YSLEER. The trim removed 1 base at V and 3 bases at J, leaving 6 bases unmatched. The CDR3 runs to 15 residues. CDR3 sequence: CASSQGTGPGYEQYF. CDR3 bases: TGCGCCAGCAGCCAAGGGACAGGCCCAGGCTACGAGCAGTACTTC.

This clone was counted only a few times. The chain couples TRBV4-2 to TRBJ2-1, with D unclear. The CDR3 is made up of 11 amino acids. Germline values: CDR1 LGHNA, CDR2 YNFKEQ. V was pared by 2 bases and J by 7 bases, with 3 bases between. CDR3 bases: TGTGCCAGCAGCCAATCAAATGAGCAGTTCTTC. Its translation is CASSQSNEQFF.

This clone was observed a handful of times. The gene calls are TRBV19 and TRBJ1-1, with D uncertain. V dropped 5 bases and J dropped 6 bases, with 10 bases sitting between them. This CDR3 spans 12 amino acids. The V gene's germline CDR1 is LNHDA and CDR2 SQIVND (reference sequence). CDR3 bases: TGTGCCAGTAGTGTTCCTGGCGCTGAAGCTTTCTTT. Translating gives CASSVPGAEAFF.

V usage is TRBV27 and J usage is TRBJ2-1, with 7 bases lining up with TRBD2. J gave up 3 bases and V 0 bases, and 5 bases lay outside the gene matches. Germline CDR1 and CDR2: MNHEY and SMNVEV (reference sequence). The CDR3 consists of 16 residues. The CDR3 spells CASSLSSGTVYNEQFF. In DNA form, the CDR3 reads TGTGCCAGCAGTTTATCGAGCGGGACCGTCTACAATGAGCAGTTCTTC.

This chain joins TRBV7-9 and TRBJ2-5; D remains ambiguous. Looked up from germline, CDR1 is SEHNR and CDR2 is FQNEAQ (reference sequence). The CDR3 is made up of 14 amino acids. Trimming took 5 bases from V and 5 from J, leaving 15 bases between them. The CDR3 sequence: CASSLIWGAETQYF. The CDR3 nucleotides read TGTGCCAGCAGCCTGATATGGGGTGCCGAGACCCAGTACTTC.

The V and J genes are TRBV5-4 and TRBJ1-3, with 7 bases fitting TRBD1. This CDR3 spans 16 amino acids. Germline V gives CDR1 SGHNT, CDR2 YYREEE (reference sequence). The V segment lost 4 bases and the J segment 4 bases; nucleotides outside the gene matches: 11. The CDR3 loop reads CASSPRGRGDGNTIYF. CDR3 sequence (DNA): TGTGCCAGCAGCCCCCGCGGCAGGGGGGACGGAAACACCATATATTTT.

This chain links TRBV15 with TRBJ2-3, with no clear D. Per germline, CDR1 LNHNV and CDR2 YYDKDF (reference sequence). There are 13 residues in the CDR3. V lost 3 bases and J lost 1, with 5 bases in between. The CDR3 nucleotides are TGTGCCACCAGCAGCTGGGGCACAGATACGCAGTATTTT. Protein product: CATSSWGTDTQYF.